This TCR beta chain was recovered during a study of T cells in Graves' hyperthyroidism and ophthalmopathy. Trimming took 4 bases from V and 5 from J; bases not matched to a gene: 3. The V gene's germline CDR1 is WNHNN and CDR2 SYGVQD (reference sequence). This CDR3 is built from 13 residues. The investigators amplified TCR beta CDR3 regions from RNA transcripts. Using the HTBI primer set, a first-round RT-PCR was run on the TCR CDR3. From the multiplex PCR reads, TCRdb called clonotypes with MiXCR, one entry per CDR3 protein. There are 280,000 or so distinct CDR3 sequences in the sample; roughly 15% occur only once, and 30% lies in the top ten. This clonotype was picked up a small number of times. The antigen is not known. Whole-study findings and limits: Stable hyperthyroidism was told apart from ophthalmopathy by a model built on 13 V-J features. Within blood appeared most thyroid clonotypes that had expanded above 0.001.

The sequence was collected from a woman in her forties or fifties with Graves' hyperthyroidism that later progressed to Graves' ophthalmopathy. The sample consisted of blood. V gene TRBV10-1 combines with J gene TRBJ1-1, with 8 bases that match TRBD1. The CDR3 region is CASSGQGRTEAFF. The CDR3 bases are TGCGCCAGCAGTGGACAGGGGAGGACTGAAGCTTTCTTT.